These T cell receptor beta chains were read from a single sample in a study of T cell responses to AZD1222 COVID-19 vaccine. Assay: immunoSEQ multiplex PCR; the TCRdb copy retains only in-frame clones and omits some. The table lists 66,000 or so clones, approximately 79% of them singletons. The sequences come from peripheral blood, collected on day 0 of MenACWY control vaccination. The origin of the receptors is an adult in good health. CDR3s include the opening cysteine and the closing phenylalanine or tryptophan. Fields, in order: V gene, clone size, D gene, J gene, CDR3 protein, CDR3 DNA. D genes are given only for firm matches. Expanded clones are given a class, and other clones once, few, many or no size at all.

v_call: TRBV12-3/TRBV12-4
clone_size: -
d_call: -
j_call: TRBJ2-1
cdr3_aa: CASSLNRDSEQFF
cdr3_nt: TGTGCCAGCAGTTTAAACCGAGACAGTGAGCAGTTCTTC

v_call: TRBV15
clone_size: -
d_call: -
j_call: TRBJ1-5
cdr3_aa: CATPGPLDF
cdr3_nt: TGTGCCACCCCGGGCCCCTTGGATTTT

v_call: TRBV24-1
clone_size: once
d_call: TRBD1
j_call: TRBJ2-3
cdr3_aa: CATSPGTGTVTDTQYF
cdr3_nt: TGTGCCACCAGCCCCGGGACAGGGACCGTCACAGATACGCAGTATTTT

v_call: TRBV28
clone_size: once
d_call: -
j_call: TRBJ1-5
cdr3_aa: CASSLRQAAQPQHF
cdr3_nt: TGTGCCAGCAGTTTGAGACAGGCGGCCCAGCCCCAGCATTTT

v_call: TRBV11-2
clone_size: -
d_call: -
j_call: TRBJ2-7
cdr3_aa: CASSPIRTTYEQYF
cdr3_nt: TGTGCCAGCAGCCCTATACGGACTACCTACGAGCAGTACTTC

v_call: TRBV27
clone_size: -
d_call: TRBD1
j_call: TRBJ1-1
cdr3_aa: CASRPGGLTEAFF
cdr3_nt: TGTGCCAGCAGACCAGGGGGACTCACTGAAGCTTTCTTT

v_call: TRBV2
clone_size: -
d_call: -
j_call: TRBJ2-1
cdr3_aa: CASRDWDTRFF
cdr3_nt: TGTGCCAGCAGGGACTGGGACACGCGGTTCTTC

v_call: TRBV7-8
clone_size: -
d_call: TRBD2
j_call: TRBJ2-1
cdr3_aa: CASKMPSGGSEQFF
cdr3_nt: TGTGCCAGCAAGATGCCTAGCGGAGGTAGTGAGCAGTTCTTC

v_call: TRBV5-1
clone_size: -
d_call: -
j_call: TRBJ2-5
cdr3_aa: CASSLSGLGGETQYF
cdr3_nt: TGCGCCAGCAGCTTAAGCGGGCTCGGGGGAGAGACCCAGTACTTC

v_call: TRBV12-3/TRBV12-4
clone_size: -
d_call: -
j_call: TRBJ1-1
cdr3_aa: CASSLTGISGAFF
cdr3_nt: TGTGCCAGCAGTTTAACAGGGATCTCCGGGGCTTTCTTT

v_call: TRBV19
clone_size: -
d_call: -
j_call: TRBJ1-1
cdr3_aa: CATSKMGDTEAFF
cdr3_nt: TGTGCCACGAGTAAAATGGGTGACACTGAAGCTTTCTTT

v_call: TRBV18
clone_size: -
d_call: TRBD2
j_call: TRBJ2-1
cdr3_aa: CASSPFSGGRKRGEQFF
cdr3_nt: TGTGCCAGCTCACCATTCTCGGGAGGGCGAAAACGAGGTGAGCAGTTCTTC

v_call: TRBV11-3
clone_size: many
d_call: -
j_call: TRBJ2-3
cdr3_aa: CASSPAASTDTQYF
cdr3_nt: TGTGCCAGCAGCCCCGCAGCTAGCACAGATACGCAGTATTTT

v_call: TRBV7-2
clone_size: many
d_call: -
j_call: TRBJ1-2
cdr3_aa: CASSFLRGGNYGYTF
cdr3_nt: TGTGCCAGCAGCTTCCTTCGAGGAGGGAACTATGGCTACACCTTC

v_call: TRBV11-2
clone_size: -
d_call: TRBD1
j_call: TRBJ2-7
cdr3_aa: CASSSRDSPYEQYF
cdr3_nt: TGTGCCAGCAGCAGCAGGGACAGTCCCTACGAGCAGTACTTC

v_call: TRBV5-6
clone_size: -
d_call: -
j_call: TRBJ1-3
cdr3_aa: CASSRITGTGSGNTIYF
cdr3_nt: TGTGCCAGCAGCCGGATAACCGGGACGGGCTCTGGAAACACCATATATTTT

v_call: TRBV29-1
clone_size: -
d_call: -
j_call: TRBJ1-1
cdr3_aa: CSVRNTEAFF
cdr3_nt: TGCAGCGTCCGCAACACTGAAGCTTTCTTT

v_call: TRBV7-2
clone_size: -
d_call: TRBD1
j_call: TRBJ1-5
cdr3_aa: CASSLNAGGQPQHF
cdr3_nt: TGTGCCAGCAGCCTCAACGCAGGGGGACAGCCCCAGCATTTT

v_call: TRBV3-1/TRBV3-2
clone_size: once
d_call: -
j_call: TRBJ1-3
cdr3_aa: CASSQYRAGNTIYF
cdr3_nt: TGTGCCAGCAGCCAATACAGGGCTGGAAACACCATATATTTT

v_call: TRBV30
clone_size: -
d_call: -
j_call: TRBJ1-6
cdr3_aa: CAWSAWDSPLHF
cdr3_nt: TGTGCCTGGAGTGCCTGGGATTCACCCCTCCACTTT

v_call: TRBV7-8
clone_size: -
d_call: TRBD1
j_call: TRBJ1-1
cdr3_aa: CASSSRAQGYTEAFF
cdr3_nt: TGTGCCAGCAGCAGCCGGGCACAGGGGTACACTGAAGCTTTCTTT

v_call: TRBV5-1
clone_size: -
d_call: TRBD2
j_call: TRBJ2-3
cdr3_aa: CASSFGLAASTDTQYF
cdr3_nt: TGCGCCAGCAGCTTTGGACTAGCGGCTAGCACAGATACGCAGTATTTT

v_call: TRBV5-1
clone_size: -
d_call: -
j_call: TRBJ2-1
cdr3_aa: CASSLANEQFF
cdr3_nt: TGCGCCAGCAGCTTGGCAAATGAGCAGTTCTTC

v_call: TRBV28
clone_size: few
d_call: TRBD2
j_call: TRBJ2-2
cdr3_aa: CASSLWVAGGLAPGELFF
cdr3_nt: TGTGCCAGCAGTTTATGGGTGGCGGGAGGATTGGCACCCGGGGAGCTGTTTTTT

v_call: TRBV11-1
clone_size: few
d_call: -
j_call: TRBJ1-1
cdr3_aa: CASSLGRGPPTEAFF
cdr3_nt: TGTGCCAGCAGCTTAGGCAGGGGTCCCCCGACTGAAGCTTTCTTT

v_call: TRBV5-1
clone_size: -
d_call: TRBD2
j_call: TRBJ2-2
cdr3_aa: CASSLLSGGATGELFF
cdr3_nt: TGCGCCAGCAGCTTGCTATCGGGGGGAGCCACCGGGGAGCTGTTTTTT

v_call: TRBV27
clone_size: -
d_call: -
j_call: TRBJ1-1
cdr3_aa: CASSLSGGQTTEAFF
cdr3_nt: TGTGCCAGCAGTTTATCGGGGGGGCAAACCACTGAAGCTTTCTTT

v_call: TRBV9
clone_size: -
d_call: -
j_call: TRBJ1-1
cdr3_aa: CASSFLGAGNTEAFF
cdr3_nt: TGTGCCAGCAGCTTCCTAGGGGCTGGGAACACTGAAGCTTTCTTT

v_call: TRBV5-1
clone_size: -
d_call: -
j_call: TRBJ1-2
cdr3_aa: CASSPNRVRDYGYTF
cdr3_nt: TGCGCCAGCAGCCCTAACCGAGTTAGGGACTATGGCTACACCTTC

v_call: TRBV6-2/TRBV6-3
clone_size: -
d_call: -
j_call: TRBJ2-7
cdr3_aa: CASSPKGHRGGTYEQYF
cdr3_nt: TGTGCCAGCAGCCCTAAGGGACACAGGGGGGGAACCTACGAGCAGTACTTC

v_call: TRBV29-1
clone_size: -
d_call: -
j_call: TRBJ2-5
cdr3_aa: CSVEEETQYF
cdr3_nt: TGCAGCGTTGAAGAAGAGACCCAGTACTTC

v_call: TRBV19
clone_size: -
d_call: TRBD1
j_call: TRBJ2-2
cdr3_aa: CASRGLGQGNTGELFF
cdr3_nt: TGTGCCAGTAGAGGCCTTGGACAGGGGAACACCGGGGAGCTGTTTTTT

v_call: TRBV27
clone_size: -
d_call: -
j_call: TRBJ1-1
cdr3_aa: CASSLSMGEANTEAFF
cdr3_nt: TGTGCCAGCAGTTTATCGATGGGGGAAGCCAACACTGAAGCTTTCTTT

v_call: TRBV19
clone_size: -
d_call: -
j_call: TRBJ1-5
cdr3_aa: CASEGSSGLNQPQHF
cdr3_nt: TGTGCCAGTGAGGGGAGCTCAGGGCTCAATCAGCCCCAGCATTTT

v_call: TRBV6-6
clone_size: -
d_call: -
j_call: TRBJ1-2
cdr3_aa: CASSYSPGTPQGYTF
cdr3_nt: TGTGCCAGCAGTTACTCTCCGGGGACGCCTCAGGGCTACACCTTC

v_call: TRBV5-4
clone_size: -
d_call: TRBD1
j_call: TRBJ2-3
cdr3_aa: CASSATGGPQYF
cdr3_nt: TGTGCCAGCAGCGCGACAGGGGGGCCGCAGTATTTT

v_call: TRBV11-2
clone_size: once
d_call: -
j_call: TRBJ2-4
cdr3_aa: CASSFGILAKNIQYF
cdr3_nt: TGTGCCAGCAGCTTTGGAATCTTAGCCAAAAACATTCAGTACTTC

v_call: TRBV7-9
clone_size: -
d_call: -
j_call: TRBJ1-1
cdr3_aa: CASSFHPDTEAFF
cdr3_nt: TGTGCCAGCAGCTTTCATCCTGACACTGAAGCTTTCTTT

v_call: TRBV12-3/TRBV12-4
clone_size: -
d_call: -
j_call: TRBJ2-5
cdr3_aa: CASSPRQETQYF
cdr3_nt: TGTGCCAGCAGCCCTAGGCAAGAGACCCAGTACTTC

v_call: TRBV6-2/TRBV6-3
clone_size: -
d_call: TRBD2
j_call: TRBJ2-7
cdr3_aa: CASSSSGGSYEQYF
cdr3_nt: TGTGCCAGCAGTTCAAGCGGGGGGAGCTACGAGCAGTACTTC

v_call: TRBV6-1
clone_size: -
d_call: -
j_call: TRBJ1-5
cdr3_aa: CASSDPDRSTQPQHF
cdr3_nt: TGTGCCAGCAGTGACCCCGACAGGTCCACTCAGCCCCAGCATTTT

v_call: TRBV11-2
clone_size: -
d_call: -
j_call: TRBJ2-1
cdr3_aa: CASSLDPRDEQFF
cdr3_nt: TGTGCCAGCAGCTTAGATCCGAGGGATGAGCAGTTCTTC

v_call: TRBV5-1
clone_size: -
d_call: TRBD2
j_call: TRBJ2-2
cdr3_aa: CASSLVAGLAGGATGELFF
cdr3_nt: TGCGCCAGCAGCTTGGTGGCGGGACTAGCGGGAGGGGCCACCGGGGAGCTGTTTTTT

v_call: TRBV29-1
clone_size: -
d_call: TRBD2
j_call: TRBJ2-3
cdr3_aa: CSVGPGLHTDTQYF
cdr3_nt: TGCAGCGTGGGTCCGGGACTACACACAGATACGCAGTATTTT

v_call: TRBV6-2/TRBV6-3
clone_size: -
d_call: TRBD1
j_call: TRBJ1-1
cdr3_aa: CASSYQGGMSAFF
cdr3_nt: TGTGCCAGCAGTTACCAGGGGGGAATGTCAGCTTTCTTT

v_call: TRBV6-1
clone_size: -
d_call: -
j_call: TRBJ1-5
cdr3_aa: CASSESPQGQPQHF
cdr3_nt: TGTGCCAGCAGTGAAAGTCCTCAGGGACAGCCCCAGCATTTT

v_call: TRBV5-8
clone_size: -
d_call: -
j_call: TRBJ1-5
cdr3_aa: CASSLEQPQHF
cdr3_nt: TGTGCCAGCAGCTTGGAACAGCCCCAGCATTTT

v_call: TRBV4-3
clone_size: -
d_call: -
j_call: TRBJ2-3
cdr3_aa: CASSQDRATDTQYF
cdr3_nt: TGCGCCAGCAGCCAAGATCGCGCCACAGATACGCAGTATTTT

v_call: TRBV30
clone_size: -
d_call: -
j_call: TRBJ1-5
cdr3_aa: CAWSGGGNQPQHF
cdr3_nt: TGTGCCTGGAGTGGAGGTGGCAATCAGCCCCAGCATTTT

v_call: TRBV4-1
clone_size: -
d_call: TRBD2
j_call: TRBJ2-1
cdr3_aa: CASSQDELLAGGNNEQFF
cdr3_nt: TGCGCCAGCAGCCAAGATGAGCTGCTAGCGGGAGGGAACAATGAGCAGTTCTTC

v_call: TRBV5-6
clone_size: -
d_call: -
j_call: TRBJ2-5
cdr3_aa: CASSLRAAYQETQYF
cdr3_nt: TGTGCCAGCAGCCTCCGGGCAGCGTACCAAGAGACCCAGTACTTC

v_call: TRBV7-9
clone_size: few
d_call: -
j_call: TRBJ2-7
cdr3_aa: CASRRQGGNEQYF
cdr3_nt: TGTGCCAGCCGACGGCAGGGAGGAAACGAGCAGTACTTC

v_call: TRBV30
clone_size: -
d_call: TRBD2
j_call: TRBJ2-5
cdr3_aa: CAWSVGSGGETQYF
cdr3_nt: TGTGCCTGGAGTGTTGGTAGCGGGGGCGAGACCCAGTACTTC

v_call: TRBV5-5
clone_size: once
d_call: -
j_call: TRBJ1-5
cdr3_aa: CASSLAGEGPQHF
cdr3_nt: TGTGCCAGCAGCTTGGCCGGGGAGGGGCCCCAGCATTTT

v_call: TRBV5-1
clone_size: few
d_call: -
j_call: TRBJ2-7
cdr3_aa: CASSIGPLESYEQYF
cdr3_nt: TGCGCCAGCAGCATCGGGCCTCTCGAGTCCTACGAGCAGTACTTC

v_call: TRBV6-1
clone_size: few
d_call: -
j_call: TRBJ2-3
cdr3_aa: CASSEEDTQYF
cdr3_nt: TGTGCCAGCAGTGAAGAAGATACGCAGTATTTT

v_call: TRBV2
clone_size: -
d_call: TRBD2
j_call: TRBJ2-1
cdr3_aa: CASTLAGVRDEQFF
cdr3_nt: TGTGCCAGCACACTAGCGGGAGTAAGAGATGAGCAGTTCTTC

v_call: TRBV11-3
clone_size: -
d_call: -
j_call: TRBJ2-7
cdr3_aa: CASSPGGGGPSEQYF
cdr3_nt: TGTGCCAGCAGCCCAGGGGGCGGGGGGCCCTCCGAGCAGTACTTC